This T cell receptor (beta chain) comes out of a study of cytomegalovirus exposure and HLA in healthy donors. As concerns this clone: Its matching antigen is unknown. The junction does not match germline at one end; this may be a read error.

Germline CDR1 and CDR2: ENHRY and SYGVKD. The CDR3 loop spans 15 amino acids. Study findings and constraints: Researchers reported that a few CMV-associated chains were confirmed in vitro as CMV antigen-specific.

Both 60 Vbeta primers and 13 Jbeta primers went into the PCR. Clones were sequenced by immunoSEQ multiplex PCR, and TCRdb holds only the in-frame ones, with some missing. This sample has about 160,000 clones, with approximately 88% found just once. Donors were ostensibly healthy at sampling, although undocumented immune exposures were probable. This clonotype originated in a woman aged 25 to 39 in good health and CMV-seronegative. V is TRBV10-3 and J is TRBJ2-3; no clear D gene. Sequencing was carried out using PBMCs. The CDR3 spells CAIGDLAVRTDTQYF. CDR3 nucleotide sequence: TGTGCCATCGGTGATTTAGCTGTCCGCACAGATACGCAGTATTTT.